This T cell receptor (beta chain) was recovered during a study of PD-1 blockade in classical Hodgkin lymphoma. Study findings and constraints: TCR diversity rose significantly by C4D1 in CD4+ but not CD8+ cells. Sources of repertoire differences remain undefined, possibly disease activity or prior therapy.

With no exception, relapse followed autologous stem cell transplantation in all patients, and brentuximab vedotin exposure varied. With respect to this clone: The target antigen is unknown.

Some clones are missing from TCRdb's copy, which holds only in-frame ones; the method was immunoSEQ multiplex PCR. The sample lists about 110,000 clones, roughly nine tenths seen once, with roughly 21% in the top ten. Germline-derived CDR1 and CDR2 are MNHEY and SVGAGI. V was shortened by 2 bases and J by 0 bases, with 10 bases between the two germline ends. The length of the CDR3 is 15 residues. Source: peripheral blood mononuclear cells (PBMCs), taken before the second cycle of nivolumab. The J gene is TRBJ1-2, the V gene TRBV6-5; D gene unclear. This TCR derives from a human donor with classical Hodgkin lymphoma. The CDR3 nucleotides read TGTGCCAGCAGTTACAGTTGGGAATCTAACTATGGCTACACCTTC. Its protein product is CASSYSWESNYGYTF.